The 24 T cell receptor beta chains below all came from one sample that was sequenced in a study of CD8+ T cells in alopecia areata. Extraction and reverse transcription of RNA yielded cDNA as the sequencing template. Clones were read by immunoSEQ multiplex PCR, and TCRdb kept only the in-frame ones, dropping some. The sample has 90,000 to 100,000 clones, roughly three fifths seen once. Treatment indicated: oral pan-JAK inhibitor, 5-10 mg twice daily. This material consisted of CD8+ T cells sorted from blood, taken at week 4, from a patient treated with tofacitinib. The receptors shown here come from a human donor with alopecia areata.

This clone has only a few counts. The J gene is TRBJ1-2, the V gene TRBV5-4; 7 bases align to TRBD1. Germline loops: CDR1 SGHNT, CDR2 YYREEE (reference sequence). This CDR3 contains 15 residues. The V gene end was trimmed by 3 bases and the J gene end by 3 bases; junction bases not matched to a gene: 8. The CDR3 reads CASSSRDRHYYGYTF. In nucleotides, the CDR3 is TGTGCCAGCAGCTCTAGGGACAGACATTACTATGGCTACACCTTC.

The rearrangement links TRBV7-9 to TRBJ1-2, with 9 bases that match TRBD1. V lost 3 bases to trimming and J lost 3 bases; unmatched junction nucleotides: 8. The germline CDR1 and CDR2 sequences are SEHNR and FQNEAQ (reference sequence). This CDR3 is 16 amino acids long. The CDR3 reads CASSFNRGRVDYGYTF. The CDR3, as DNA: TGTGCCAGCAGCTTCAACAGGGGGCGGGTGGACTATGGCTACACCTTC.

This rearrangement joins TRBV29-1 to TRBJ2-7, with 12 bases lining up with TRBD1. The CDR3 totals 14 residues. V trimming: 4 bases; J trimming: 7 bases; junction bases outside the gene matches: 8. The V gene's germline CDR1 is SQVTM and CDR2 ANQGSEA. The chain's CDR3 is CSVVAGQGAREQYF. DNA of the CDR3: TGCAGCGTTGTAGCGGGACAGGGGGCTCGGGAGCAGTACTTC.

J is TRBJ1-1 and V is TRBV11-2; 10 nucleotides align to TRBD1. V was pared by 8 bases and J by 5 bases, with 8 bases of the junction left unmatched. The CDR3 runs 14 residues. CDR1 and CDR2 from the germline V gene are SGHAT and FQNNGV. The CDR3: CASLAGQGVTEAFF. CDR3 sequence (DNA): TGTGCCAGCCTTGCTGGACAGGGGGTGACTGAAGCTTTCTTT.

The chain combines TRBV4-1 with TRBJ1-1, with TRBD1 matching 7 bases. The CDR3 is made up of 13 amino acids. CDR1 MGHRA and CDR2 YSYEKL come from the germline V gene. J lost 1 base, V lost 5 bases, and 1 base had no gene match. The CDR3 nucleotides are TGCGCCAGCAGCAGGACAGGGAACACTGAAGCTTTCTTT. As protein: CASSRTGNTEAFF.

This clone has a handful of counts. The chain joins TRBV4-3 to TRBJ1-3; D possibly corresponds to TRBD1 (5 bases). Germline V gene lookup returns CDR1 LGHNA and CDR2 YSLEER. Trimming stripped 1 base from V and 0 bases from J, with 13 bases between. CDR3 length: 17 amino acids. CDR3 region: CASSQGTGPSSGNTIYF. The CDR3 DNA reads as TGCGCCAGCAGCCAAGGCACAGGCCCGAGCTCTGGAAACACCATATATTTT.

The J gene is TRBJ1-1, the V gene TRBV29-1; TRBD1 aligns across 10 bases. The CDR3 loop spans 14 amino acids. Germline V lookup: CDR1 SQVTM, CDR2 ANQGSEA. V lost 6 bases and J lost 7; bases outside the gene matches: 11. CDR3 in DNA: TGCAGCGTAGGAACCGGGACAGGGGTCGGTGAAGCTTTCTTT. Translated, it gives CSVGTGTGVGEAFF.

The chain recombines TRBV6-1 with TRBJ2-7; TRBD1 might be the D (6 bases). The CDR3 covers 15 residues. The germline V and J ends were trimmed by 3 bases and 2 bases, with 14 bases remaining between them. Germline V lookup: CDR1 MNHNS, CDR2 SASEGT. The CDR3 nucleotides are TGTGCCAGCAGTGAGGGAGAGGGGGAAACCTACGAGCAGTACTTC. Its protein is CASSEGEGETYEQYF.

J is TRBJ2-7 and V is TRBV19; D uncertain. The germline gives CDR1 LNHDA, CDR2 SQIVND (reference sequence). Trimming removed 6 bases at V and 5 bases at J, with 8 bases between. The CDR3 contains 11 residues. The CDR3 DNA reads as TGTGCCAGTAGGGAGACCGACGAGCAGTACTTC. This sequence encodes CASRETDEQYF.

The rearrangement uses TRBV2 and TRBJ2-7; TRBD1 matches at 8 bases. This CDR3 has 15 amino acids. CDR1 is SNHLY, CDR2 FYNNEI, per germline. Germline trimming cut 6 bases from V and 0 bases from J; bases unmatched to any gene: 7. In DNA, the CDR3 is TGTGCCAGCAGGCCGGGGACAGGACTCTCCTACGAGCAGTACTTC. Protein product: CASRPGTGLSYEQYF.

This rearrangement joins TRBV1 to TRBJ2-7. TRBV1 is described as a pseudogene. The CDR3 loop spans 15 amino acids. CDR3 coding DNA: TGCACCAGCAGCCAAGCTCTGACGGTCTCCTACGAGCAGTACTTC. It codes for CTSSQALTVSYEQYF.

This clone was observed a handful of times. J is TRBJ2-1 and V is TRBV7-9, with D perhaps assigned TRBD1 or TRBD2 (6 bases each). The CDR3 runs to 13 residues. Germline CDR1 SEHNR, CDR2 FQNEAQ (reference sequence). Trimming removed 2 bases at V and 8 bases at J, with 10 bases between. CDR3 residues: CASSLPGEDEQFF. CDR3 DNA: TGTGCCAGCAGCTTACCAGGGGAGGATGAGCAGTTCTTC.

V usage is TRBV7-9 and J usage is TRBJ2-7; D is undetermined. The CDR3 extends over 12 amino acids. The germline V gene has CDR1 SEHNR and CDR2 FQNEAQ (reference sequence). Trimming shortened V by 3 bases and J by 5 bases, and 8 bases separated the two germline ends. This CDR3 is CASSFPGDEQYF. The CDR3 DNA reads TGTGCCAGCAGCTTTCCGGGCGACGAGCAGTACTTC.

CDR3 loop: CATARAITGGETQYF. CDR3 DNA sequence: TGTGCCACCGCAAGAGCAATTACAGGGGGGGAGACCCAGTACTTC. This chain joins TRBV19 and TRBJ2-5, with TRBD1 identical over 8 bases. CDR1 and CDR2 from the germline V gene are LNHDA and SQIVND (reference sequence). This CDR3 comprises 15 residues. V lost 10 bases, J lost 5 bases, and 15 bases stayed unmatched. Based on the CDR3 plus reference TRBV19 and TRBJ2-5, the full variable domain is DGGITQSPKYLFRKEGQNVTLSCEQNLNHDAMYWYRQDPGQGLRLIYYSQIVNDFQKGDIAEGYSVSREKKESFPLTVTSAQKNPTAFYLCATARAITGGETQYFGPGTRLLVL.

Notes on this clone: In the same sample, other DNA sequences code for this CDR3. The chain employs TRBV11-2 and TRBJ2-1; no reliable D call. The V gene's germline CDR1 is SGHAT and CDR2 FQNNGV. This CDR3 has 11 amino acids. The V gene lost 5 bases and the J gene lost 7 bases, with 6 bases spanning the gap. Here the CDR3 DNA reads TGTGCCAGCAGCCTAAATAATGAGCAGTTCTTC. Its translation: CASSLNNEQFF.

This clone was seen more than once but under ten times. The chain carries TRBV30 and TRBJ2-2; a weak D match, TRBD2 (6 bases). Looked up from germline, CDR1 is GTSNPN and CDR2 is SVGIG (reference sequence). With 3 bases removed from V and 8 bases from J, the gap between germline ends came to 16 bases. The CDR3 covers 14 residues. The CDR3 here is CAWRPTPGTGELFF. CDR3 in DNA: TGTGCCTGGAGGCCAACCCCCGGGACTGGGGAGCTGTTTTTT.

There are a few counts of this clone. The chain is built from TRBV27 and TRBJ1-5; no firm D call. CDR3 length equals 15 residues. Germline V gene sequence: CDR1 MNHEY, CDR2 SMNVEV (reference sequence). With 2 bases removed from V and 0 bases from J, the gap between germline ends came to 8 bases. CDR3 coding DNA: TGTGCCAGCAGTTTAGGGCAGTATAGCAATCAGCCCCAGCATTTT. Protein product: CASSLGQYSNQPQHF.

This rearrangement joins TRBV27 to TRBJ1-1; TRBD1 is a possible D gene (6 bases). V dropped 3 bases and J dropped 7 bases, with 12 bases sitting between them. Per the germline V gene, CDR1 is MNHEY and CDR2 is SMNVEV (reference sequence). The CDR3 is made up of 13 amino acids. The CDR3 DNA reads TGTGCCAGCAGTTTCGCGGGGGCGGTTGAAGCTTTCTTT. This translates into CASSFAGAVEAFF.

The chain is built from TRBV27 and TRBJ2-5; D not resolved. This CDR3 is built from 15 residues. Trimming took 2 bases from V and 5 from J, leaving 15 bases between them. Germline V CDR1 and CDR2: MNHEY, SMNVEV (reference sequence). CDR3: CASSLLGASGETQYF. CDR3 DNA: TGTGCCAGCAGTTTACTGGGCGCCTCCGGGGAGACCCAGTACTTC.

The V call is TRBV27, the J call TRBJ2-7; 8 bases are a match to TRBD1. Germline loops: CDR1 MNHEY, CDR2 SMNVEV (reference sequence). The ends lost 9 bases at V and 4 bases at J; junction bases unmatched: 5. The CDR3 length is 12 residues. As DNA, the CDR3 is TGTGCCAGTGGACAGGGATTATACGAGCAGTACTTC. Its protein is CASGQGLYEQYF.

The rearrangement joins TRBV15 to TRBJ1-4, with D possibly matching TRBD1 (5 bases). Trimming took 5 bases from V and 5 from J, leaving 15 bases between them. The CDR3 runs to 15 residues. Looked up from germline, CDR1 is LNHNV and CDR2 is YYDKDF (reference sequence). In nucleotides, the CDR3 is TGTGCCACCAGCCAACCCCCAGGGTTAAATGAAAAACTGTTTTTT. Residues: CATSQPPGLNEKLFF. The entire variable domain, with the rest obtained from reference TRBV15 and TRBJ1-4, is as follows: DAMVIQNPRYQVTQFGKPVTLSCSQTLNHNVMYWYQQKSSQAPKLLFHYYDKDFNNEADTPDNFQSRRPNTSFCFLDIRSPGLGDTAMYLCATSQPPGLNEKLFFGSGTQLSVL.

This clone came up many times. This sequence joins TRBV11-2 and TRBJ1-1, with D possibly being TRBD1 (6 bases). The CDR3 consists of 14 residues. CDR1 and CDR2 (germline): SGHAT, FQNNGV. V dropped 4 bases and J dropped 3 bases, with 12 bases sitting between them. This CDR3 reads CASSSQGSDTEAFF. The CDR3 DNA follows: TGTGCCAGCAGCTCACAGGGCTCTGACACTGAAGCTTTCTTT.

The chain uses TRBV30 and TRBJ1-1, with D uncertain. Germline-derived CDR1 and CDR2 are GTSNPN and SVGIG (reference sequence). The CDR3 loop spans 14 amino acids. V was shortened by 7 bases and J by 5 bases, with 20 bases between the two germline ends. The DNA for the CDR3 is TGTGCCTTCACAAACGGGAGAGGGAAGACTGAAGCTTTCTTT. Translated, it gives CAFTNGRGKTEAFF.

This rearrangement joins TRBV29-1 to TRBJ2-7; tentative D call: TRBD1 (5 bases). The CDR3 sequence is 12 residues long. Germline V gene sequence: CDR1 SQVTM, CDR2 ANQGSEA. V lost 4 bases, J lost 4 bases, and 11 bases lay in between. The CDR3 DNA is TGCAGCGTTGTTCTGGGGCGTTACGAGCAGTACTTC. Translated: CSVVLGRYEQYF.